The 14 T cell receptor beta chains below were found in one sample sequenced in a study of blood T cells in healthy people across ages (dated by TCRdb to between 2015 and 2016). The library relied on 5' RACE. TCRdb names Illumina HiSeq 2500 as the instrument used. A second roughly 7 to 11 cycle PCR used a sample-barcoded 5' primer and a J-beta primer mix. Using fastp at Q25 and MiXCR, TCRdb reprocessed the public reads and kept productive beta chains. Entries that share a CDR3 protein sequence are merged under the most common genes and DNA. The sample yields fewer than 1,000,000 distinct CDR3 sequences; around two fifths were counted once. The leading ten clones occupy nearly 20% of the sample. The sequenced sample consisted of blood. Receptors were obtained from a man aged 60 to 75 in good health.

The rearrangement uses TRBV20-1 and TRBJ2-7, with unresolved D. Trimming pared 2 bases from V and 2 bases from J, leaving 10 bases between. CDR3 size: 13 residues. CDR1 is DFQATT and CDR2 is SNEGSKA in the germline V gene (reference sequence). CDR3 nucleotide sequence: TGCAGTGCTAGAACCGAACACCCCTACGAGCAGTACTTC. Residues: CSARTEHPYEQYF.

The chain carries TRBV11-3 and TRBJ2-7; D gene ambiguous. V gave up 0 bases and J gave up 5 bases, with 8 bases separating them. This CDR3 has 13 amino acids. Germline CDR1 SGHNT, CDR2 YENEEA. The CDR3 bases are TGTGCCAGCAGCTTAGAGACTTCCAACGAGCAGTACTTC. Amino acids: CASSLETSNEQYF.

The chain employs TRBV10-3 and TRBJ1-1; 8 nucleotides match TRBD1. This CDR3 region has 15 residues. Losses at the gene ends were 7 bases for V and 4 bases for J; bases not matched to a gene: 11. CDR1 is ENHRY, CDR2 SYGVKD, per germline. Written as DNA, the CDR3 is TGTGCCATCAACAGCGGACAGGGCAGGAGCACTGAAGCTTTCTTT. Its translation: CAINSGQGRSTEAFF.

The CDR3: CASSLGQGIDSPLHF. CDR3 in DNA: TGTGCCAGCAGTTTAGGGCAGGGGATAGATTCACCCCTCCACTTT. The chain has TRBV12-3 or TRBV12-4 and TRBJ1-6; the D gene is possibly TRBD1 (6 bases). Trimming stripped 1 base from V and 8 bases from J, with 12 bases between. The length of the CDR3 is 15 residues.

V gene TRBV4-1 combines with J gene TRBJ2-1; 9 bases fit TRBD2. V was pared by 2 bases and J by 4 bases, with 9 bases of the junction left unmatched. CDR1 MGHRA and CDR2 YSYEKL come from the germline V gene. The CDR3 contains 17 residues. In DNA form, the CDR3 reads TGCGCCAGCAGCCAAACCGCAGCGGGGGGCGAGTACAATGAGCAGTTCTTC. It specifies CASSQTAAGGEYNEQFF.

The chain is built from TRBV20-1 and TRBJ2-3; D gene unclear. Germline V gene data show CDR1 as DFQATT and CDR2 as SNEGSKA (reference sequence). V lost 1 base to trimming and J lost 2 bases, with 16 bases between them. This CDR3 spans 16 amino acids. The chain's CDR3 is CSARANRFQHTDTQYF. For the CDR3, the DNA is TGCAGTGCTAGAGCCAATCGGTTCCAGCACACAGATACGCAGTATTTT.

This clonotype was observed a handful of times. This chain links TRBV28 with TRBJ2-7, with a tentative D call TRBD1 (6 bases). With 6 bases removed from V and 5 bases from J, the gap between germline ends came to 23 bases. Germline CDR1 is MDHEN and CDR2 is SYDVKM. CDR3 length: 16 amino acids. Here the CDR3 reads CASSILARTVENEQYF. As DNA, the CDR3 is TGTGCCAGCAGCATATTGGCCCGGACAGTGGAAAACGAGCAGTACTTC.

This clonotype was detected only a few times. The chain links TRBV7-2 to TRBJ2-3; no clear D. The CDR3 runs to 13 residues. With 5 bases removed from V and 6 bases from J, the gap between germline ends came to 12 bases. Germline V gene sequence: CDR1 SGHTA, CDR2 FQGNSA. The CDR3 is CASSPHSIDTQYF. The DNA of the CDR3 is TGTGCCAGCAGCCCCCACTCGATCGATACGCAGTATTTT.

CDR3 nucleotides: TGTGCCAGCACCATGGACGTTAGAGGGGGCTACACCTTC. Its translation is CASTMDVRGGYTF. The V call is TRBV3-1, the J call TRBJ1-2; D uncertain. Germline V gives CDR1 LGHDT, CDR2 YNNKEL (reference sequence). Trimming shortened V by 7 bases and J by 8 bases, and 17 bases separated the two germline ends. The CDR3 consists of 13 residues.

The rearrangement uses TRBV4-3 and TRBJ1-6; 8 positions agree with TRBD1. The V gene end was trimmed by 4 bases and the J gene end by 5 bases; junction bases not matched to a gene: 4. CDR3 size: 15 residues. Germline V CDR1 and CDR2: LGHNA, YSLEER. CDR3 sequence: CASSRGQGNNSPLHF. The CDR3, as DNA: TGCGCCAGCAGCCGAGGACAGGGAAATAATTCACCCCTCCACTTT.

This clonotype was seen more than once but under ten times. This rearrangement joins TRBV5-5 to TRBJ2-1, with D tentatively TRBD1 (5 bases). The germline V and J ends were trimmed by 0 bases and 0 bases, with 7 bases remaining between them. Germline CDR1 and CDR2: SGHKS and YYEKEE (reference sequence). The CDR3 consists of 15 residues. CDR3 loop: CASSLEGISYNEQFF. CDR3 nucleotides: TGTGCCAGCAGCTTGGAGGGGATCTCCTACAATGAGCAGTTCTTC.

The V gene is TRBV7-2, the J gene TRBJ2-6; D unresolved. The CDR3 is 15 amino acids. The V and J ends lost 1 base and 2 bases respectively, with 6 bases between them. Germline CDR1 reads SGHTA; CDR2 reads FQGNSA. The CDR3 region is CTSSLGRAGANVLTF. The CDR3 region has the DNA TGTACCAGCAGCTTAGGTAGAGCTGGGGCCAACGTCCTGACTTTC.

The J gene is TRBJ2-1, the V gene TRBV7-2; 15 bases agree with TRBD2. The germline CDR1 and CDR2 sequences are SGHTA and FQGNSA. The CDR3 totals 17 residues. Trimming removed 5 bases from V and 7 bases from J; junction bases left unmatched: 9. The CDR3: CASSPPGLAGGGNEQFF. The CDR3 bases are TGTGCCAGCAGCCCTCCGGGACTAGCGGGGGGAGGGAATGAGCAGTTCTTC. The whole variable domain, remainder taken from reference TRBV7-2 and TRBJ2-1, is GAGVSQSPSNKVTEKGKDVELRCDPISGHTALYWYRQSLGQGLEFLIYFQGNSAPDKSGLPSDRFSAERTGGSVSTLTIQRTQQEDSAVYLCASSPPGLAGGGNEQFFGPGTRLTVL.

This clonotype was recorded at least ten times. V is TRBV29-1 and J is TRBJ2-4; 7 nucleotides line up with TRBD2. V gave up 7 bases and J gave up 7 bases; unmatched junction bases: 7. The germline CDR1 and CDR2 sequences are SQVTM and ANQGSEA. The CDR3 has 12 residues. CDR3 nucleotides: TGCAGCGGCACTAGCGACTTGAACATTCAGTACTTC. It translates to CSGTSDLNIQYF.